These T cell receptor beta chains were read from a single sample in a study of beta chain features in type 1 diabetes. Sequencing was performed with immunoSEQ multiplex PCR; in TCRdb, only in-frame clones are kept and a portion is missing. The table has approximately 280,000 clones, 15% seen once. The sample comprised naive CD4+ T cells from blood. Source of these receptors: a man between 18 and 35 years old with type 1 diabetes. Each CDR3 is given with its conserved first and last residue. A D gene is named only where the DNA matches it firmly. Expanded clones are given a class, and other clones once, few, many or no size at all.

.,TRBV15,TRBJ1-4,.,CATSLRATNEKLFF,TGTGCCACCAGCCTTCGCGCAACTAATGAAAAACTGTTTTTT
.,TRBV7-9,TRBJ2-2,few,CASSLLGTNTGELFF,TGTGCCAGCAGCTTACTAGGAACGAACACCGGGGAGCTGTTTTTT
TRBD1,TRBV4-3,TRBJ1-2,.,CASSHATGKKGYGYTF,TGCGCCAGCAGCCACGCGACAGGGAAGAAAGGCTATGGCTACACCTTC
.,TRBV29-1,TRBJ1-3,.,CSVKTTGPYSGNTIYF,TGCAGCGTTAAAACGACAGGTCCCTACTCTGGAAACACCATATATTTT
TRBD1,TRBV28,TRBJ2-1,.,CASSFGQGFYNEQFF,TGTGCCAGCAGTTTTGGACAGGGCTTCTACAATGAGCAGTTCTTC
TRBD2,TRBV6-5,TRBJ2-5,.,CASSYLTSVTETQYF,TGTGCCAGCAGTTACCTTACTAGCGTTACAGAGACCCAGTACTTC
.,TRBV30,TRBJ2-7,few,CAWHIPGTTAYEQYF,TGTGCCTGGCACATCCCGGGAACTACTGCCTACGAGCAGTACTTC
TRBD1,TRBV19,TRBJ1-6,.,CASSILDRLTPLHF,TGTGCCAGTAGTATCCTGGACAGGTTAACACCCCTCCACTTT
.,TRBV18,TRBJ1-2,.,CASSPGTMAYGYTF,TGTGCCAGCTCACCGGGGACAATGGCCTATGGCTACACCTTC
.,TRBV5-1,TRBJ1-4,.,CASSLSIAGPIREKLFF,TGCGCCAGCAGCTTGAGTATAGCGGGGCCTATTCGTGAAAAACTGTTTTTT
.,TRBV6-5,TRBJ1-1,.,CASSYQGGTEAFF,TGTGCCAGCAGTTACCAGGGTGGCACTGAAGCTTTCTTT
TRBD1,TRBV15,TRBJ1-3,few,CATSRMGQEINTIYF,TGTGCCACCAGCAGGATGGGACAGGAGATAAACACCATATATTTT
.,TRBV6-6,TRBJ1-2,.,CASSSEGTYGYTF,TGTGCCAGCAGTTCGGAGGGAACCTATGGCTACACCTTC
TRBD1,TRBV30,TRBJ2-2,few,CAWSRDSVTGELFF,TGTGCCTGGAGCCGGGACAGTGTCACCGGGGAGCTGTTTTTT
.,TRBV5-1,TRBJ2-2,few,CASSLLNTGELFF,TGCGCCAGCAGCTTACTAAACACCGGGGAGCTGTTTTTT
.,TRBV18,TRBJ1-1,.,CASSPRQMNTEAFF,TGTGCCAGCTCACCGAGACAGATGAACACTGAAGCTTTCTTT
.,TRBV30,TRBJ2-1,few,CAWGGGGYNEQFF,TGTGCCTGGGGGGGAGGAGGCTACAATGAGCAGTTCTTC
.,TRBV28,TRBJ1-5,.,CASRRPQGGNQPQHF,TGTGCCAGCAGGAGACCACAGGGAGGCAATCAGCCCCAGCATTTT
.,TRBV7-9,TRBJ1-2,.,CASSPAQVDGYTF,TGTGCCAGCAGCCCGGCCCAGGTCGACGGCTACACCTTC
.,TRBV28,TRBJ2-2,.,CASSSQGSNTGELFF,TGTGCCAGCAGTTCACAGGGTTCGAACACCGGGGAGCTGTTTTTT
.,TRBV5-1,TRBJ2-3,few,CASSTTGTDTQYF,TGCGCCAGCAGCACGACAGGCACAGATACGCAGTATTTT
TRBD2,TRBV7-8,TRBJ2-5,few,CASSLGPSGGPRVGQYF,TGTGCCAGCAGCTTAGGACCCAGCGGGGGCCCCCGGGTGGGCCAGTACTTC
TRBD2,TRBV10-3,TRBJ2-1,few,CAISGTSGGQNEQFF,TGTGCCATCAGCGGGACTAGCGGAGGACAGAATGAGCAGTTCTTC
TRBD2,TRBV7-9,TRBJ2-1,few,CASSLVAGTPDNEQFF,TGTGCCAGCAGCTTAGTAGCGGGAACTCCAGACAATGAGCAGTTCTTC
TRBD2,TRBV7-2,TRBJ2-5,.,CASSFQRGQETQYF,TGTGCCAGCAGCTTTCAGCGGGGTCAAGAGACCCAGTACTTC
TRBD2,TRBV2,TRBJ2-3,.,CASSAQRGNTDTQYF,TGTGCCAGCAGTGCCCAGCGGGGGAACACAGATACGCAGTATTTT
.,TRBV30,TRBJ2-2,few,CAWRSGPKHTGELFF,TGTGCCTGGAGGTCGGGTCCCAAGCACACCGGGGAGCTGTTTTTT
.,TRBV30,TRBJ2-4,.,CAWSRDTLNIQYF,TGTGCCTGGAGCCGGGACACCTTAAACATTCAGTACTTC